In its sample, the clone carrying this T cell receptor beta chain was seen many times. CDR1 and CDR2 (germline): KGHSH, LQKENI. CDR3 length: 13 residues. V shed 8 bases and J 1 base; nucleotides not matched to a gene: 2. These data belong to a study of prognosis after radiotherapy for stage I lung cancer. Two-round multiplex PCR amplified TCR beta CDR3 from genomic DNA. Primers specific to each TRBV and TRBJ gene were used in first-round PCR. One entry per CDR3 protein, called by TCRdb with MiXCR from the multiplex PCR reads. The table lists around 30,000 distinct CDR3 sequences, 32% of them singletons, with roughly a quarter in the top ten.

The receptor was derived from a donor aged 50 or older with non-small cell lung cancer. This specimen was PBMCs, taken before or after stereotactic body radiation therapy (not recorded which). The chain uses TRBV18 and TRBJ1-1; 9 bases fit TRBD1. CDR3 bases: TGTGCCAGCGTGGGACAGGGGAACACTGAAGCTTTCTTT. Protein sequence: CASVGQGNTEAFF.